A single sample gave rise to the 22 T cell receptor beta chains below, sequenced in a study of T cell changes during pregnancy in multiple sclerosis. Using immunoSEQ multiplex PCR, the repertoire was profiled, and TCRdb retains in-frame clones only, with some absent. The sample includes about 57,000 clones, roughly 93% of them seen just once. This specimen was peripheral blood, taken after pregnancy. The receptors shown here come from a female donor with multiple sclerosis, enrolled in a pregnancy study.

This clone was seen a single time. The rearrangement uses TRBV19 and TRBJ1-5; perhaps TRBD1 as D (5 bases). The CDR3 runs 16 residues. CDR1 LNHDA and CDR2 SQIVND come from the germline V gene (reference sequence). V lost 1 base to trimming and J lost 1 base, with 11 bases between them. CDR3 nucleotides: TGTGCCAGTAGTATAGTAACAGGTAGGAGCAATCAGCCCCAGCATTTT. Protein sequence: CASSIVTGRSNQPQHF.

The genes are TRBV5-1 and TRBJ2-3; 14 bases line up with TRBD2. The CDR3 loop spans 16 amino acids. The junction had 7 bases not matched to a gene; V was cut back by 4 bases and J by 6 bases. Germline CDR1 reads SGHRS; CDR2 reads YFSETQ. CDR3 in DNA: TGCGCCAGCAGCAGGGGACTAGCGGGAGTGTCGGATACGCAGTATTTT. Protein product: CASSRGLAGVSDTQYF.

The genes are TRBV9 and TRBJ2-1, with TRBD2 matching over 10 bases. J was trimmed by 5 bases and V by 4 bases; bases with no gene match: 9. CDR3 length: 16 amino acids. CDR1 and CDR2 (germline): SGDLS, YYNGEE. The CDR3 coding sequence is TGTGCCAGCAGCACCCGAATAGCGGGAGGAAACAATGAGCAGTTCTTC. Encoded protein: CASSTRIAGGNNEQFF.

The chain joins TRBV11-3 to TRBJ2-2, with TRBD1 matching over 10 bases. Germline values: CDR1 SGHNT, CDR2 YENEEA. This CDR3 comprises 15 residues. V lost 4 bases and J lost 6; bases outside the gene matches: 5. CDR3 coding DNA: TGTGCCAGCAGCTCAAGGGGGACAGGGGCCGGGGAGCTGTTTTTT. It specifies CASSSRGTGAGELFF.

The chain uses TRBV15 and TRBJ1-1, with D possibly TRBD1 on 6 matching bases. Germline V lookup: CDR1 LNHNV, CDR2 YYDKDF (reference sequence). This CDR3 is built from 13 residues. The V and J ends lost 5 bases and 5 bases respectively, with 12 bases between them. The CDR3 nucleotides are TGTGCCACCAGCCCCAGGGGATGGACTGAAGCTTTCTTT. Translation: CATSPRGWTEAFF.

The rearrangement uses TRBV2 and TRBJ2-2; tentative D call: TRBD2 (5 bases). The ends were cut back, 3 bases at V and 1 base at J, with 9 bases in the middle. Germline CDR1 SNHLY, CDR2 FYNNEI. CDR3 size: 15 residues. The CDR3: CASSDRGQNTGELFF. The DNA for the CDR3 is TGTGCCAGCAGTGATCGAGGGCAGAACACCGGGGAGCTGTTTTTT.

The rearrangement joins TRBV28 to TRBJ2-5; 15 nucleotides match TRBD2. The trim removed 5 bases at V and 1 base at J, leaving 8 bases unmatched. The CDR3 contains 18 residues. The V gene's germline CDR1 is MDHEN and CDR2 SYDVKM. The DNA of the CDR3 is TGTGCCAGCAGTCCTCCGGGACTAGCGGGAGGATTCCAAGAGACCCAGTACTTC. It encodes CASSPPGLAGGFQETQYF.

The gene calls are TRBV7-9 and TRBJ2-3; D perhaps matches TRBD2 (5 bases). Trimming removed 3 bases from V and 4 bases from J, with 5 bases in between. The CDR3 contains 12 residues. Germline-derived CDR1 and CDR2 are SEHNR and FQNEAQ (reference sequence). The CDR3 spells CASSFGADTQYF. CDR3 nucleotide sequence: TGTGCCAGCAGCTTCGGGGCAGATACGCAGTATTTT. Full variable domain (rest looked up from reference TRBV7-9 and TRBJ2-3): DTGVSQNPRHKITKRGQNVTFRCDPISEHNRLYWYRQTLGQGPEFLTYFQNEAQLEKSRLLSDRFSAERPKGSFSTLEIQRTEQGDSAMYLCASSFGADTQYFGPGTRLTVL.

The rearrangement links TRBV6-4 to TRBJ2-6; D is unresolved. V lost 2 bases, J lost 1 base, and 6 bases lay in between. This CDR3 has 15 amino acids. Germline V gives CDR1 MRHNA, CDR2 SNTAGT. The CDR3 is CASSDGKSGANVLTF. The CDR3 region has the DNA TGTGCCAGCAGTGACGGCAAATCTGGGGCCAACGTCCTGACTTTC.

V usage is TRBV4-3 and J usage is TRBJ2-3, with a weak D call TRBD2 (6 bases). V was clipped by 0 bases and J by 1 base, with 8 bases between them. In germline, CDR1 is LGHNA, CDR2 YSLEER. The CDR3 contains 15 residues. As DNA, the CDR3 is TGCGCCAGCAGCCAAGATACGGGGGGCACAGATACGCAGTATTTT. Its translation is CASSQDTGGTDTQYF.

The chain combines TRBV7-3 with TRBJ2-1, with D perhaps matching TRBD2 (6 bases). From germline, CDR1 is SGHTA and CDR2 FQGTGA. This CDR3 has 21 residues. The V and J ends lost 5 bases and 0 bases respectively, with 29 bases between them. The CDR3 spells CASSVIVVSGFQKSSYNEQFF. CDR3 sequence (DNA): TGTGCCAGCAGCGTCATAGTAGTTAGCGGATTTCAAAAAAGCTCCTACAATGAGCAGTTCTTC.

This sequence joins TRBV7-2 and TRBJ1-2, with no clear D. This CDR3 contains 13 residues. The germline V gene has CDR1 SGHTA and CDR2 FQGNSA. V shed 1 base and J shed 5 bases, with 8 bases lying between them. This CDR3 is CASSLGWPYGYTF. CDR3 DNA: TGTGCCAGCAGCTTAGGGTGGCCTTATGGCTACACCTTC.

V is TRBV7-3 and J is TRBJ2-1; 9 bases are a match to TRBD2. The J segment lost 2 bases and the V segment lost 3 bases, leaving 2 bases of the junction unmatched. Germline CDR1 and CDR2: SGHTA and FQGTGA. This CDR3 region has 15 residues. The CDR3 nucleotides are TGTGCCAGCAGCTTGGGACTAGCTACCTACAATGAGCAGTTCTTC. This sequence encodes CASSLGLATYNEQFF.

The V call is TRBV27, the J call TRBJ2-7, with D perhaps matching TRBD1 (5 bases). This CDR3 region has 13 residues. V lost 5 bases to trimming and J lost 1 base, with 9 bases between them. CDR1 and CDR2 from the germline V gene are MNHEY and SMNVEV (reference sequence). The CDR3 here is CASSIYRSYEQYF. As DNA, the CDR3 is TGTGCCAGCAGTATATACAGGTCCTACGAGCAGTACTTC.

V usage is TRBV27 and J usage is TRBJ1-2; 7 positions agree with TRBD1. The V and J ends lost 5 bases and 2 bases, in that order; junction bases with no gene match: 11. From germline, CDR1 is MNHEY and CDR2 SMNVEV (reference sequence). This CDR3 region has 16 residues. The CDR3 DNA is TGTGCCAGCAGTCCATTGACAGGGCTAGGGAACTATGGCTACACCTTC. Its protein product is CASSPLTGLGNYGYTF.

The chain couples TRBV7-3 to TRBJ2-1, with D unclear. The CDR3 is made up of 14 amino acids. Trimming took off 2 bases at V and 6 bases at J, with 11 bases between the two ends. CDR1 and CDR2 (germline): SGHTA, FQGTGA. The CDR3 bases are TGTGCCAGCAGCTTAGATCGGTGGAGCAATGAGCAGTTCTTC. Translation gives CASSLDRWSNEQFF.

The rearrangement links TRBV7-6 to TRBJ2-2, with 7 nucleotides matching TRBD1. CDR3 length equals 16 residues. V shed 6 bases, J shed 4 bases, and the junction held 11 bases outside the gene matches. CDR1 is SGHVS, CDR2 FNYEAQ, per germline. The CDR3 is CASRMTGQTPTGELFF. The CDR3, as DNA: TGTGCCAGCAGGATGACAGGGCAGACCCCCACCGGGGAGCTGTTTTTT.

The CDR3 spells CASSLNSGGYNEQFF. CDR3 bases: TGTGCCAGCAGCTTGAATAGCGGGGGGTACAATGAGCAGTTCTTC. This chain uses TRBV5-4 with TRBJ2-1; 10 bases match TRBD2. The CDR3 extends over 15 amino acids. Trimming cost V 1 base and J 4 bases; bases outside gene matches: 2. CDR1 is SGHNT and CDR2 is YYREEE in the germline V gene (reference sequence).

This clone was seen a single time. The chain is built from TRBV19 and TRBJ1-5; D perhaps matches TRBD1 (6 bases). From germline, CDR1 is LNHDA and CDR2 SQIVND (reference sequence). Trimming shortened V by 6 bases and J by 6 bases, and 15 bases separated the two germline ends. This CDR3 contains 14 residues. The chain's CDR3 is CASSDGTFSQPQHF. The CDR3 nucleotides are TGTGCCAGTAGCGACGGGACATTCAGTCAGCCCCAGCATTTT.

The genes are TRBV27 and TRBJ2-7; 8 positions agree with TRBD1. In germline, CDR1 is MNHEY, CDR2 SMNVEV (reference sequence). CDR3 length: 14 amino acids. The J segment lost 3 bases and the V segment lost 3 bases, leaving 4 bases of the junction unmatched. Here the CDR3 reads CASSLTGAVYEQYF. The CDR3 nucleotides are TGTGCCAGCAGTTTGACAGGGGCTGTCTACGAGCAGTACTTC.

The V and J genes are TRBV5-6 and TRBJ1-2; 10 bases fit TRBD1. V lost 0 bases, J lost 4 bases, and 9 bases stayed unmatched. This CDR3 spans 17 amino acids. Germline CDR1 SGHDT, CDR2 YYEEEE. CDR3 nucleotide sequence: TGTGCCAGCAGCTTGGGGACAGGGGGATCCGGGAGCTATGGCTACACCTTC. It encodes CASSLGTGGSGSYGYTF. The entire variable domain, with the rest obtained from reference TRBV5-6 and TRBJ1-2, is as follows: DAGVTQSPTHLIKTRGQQVTLRCSPKSGHDTVSWYQQALGQGPQFIFQYYEEEERQRGNFPDRFSGHQFPNYSSELNVNALLLGDSALYLCASSLGTGGSGSYGYTFGSGTRLTVV.

This chain joins TRBV6-5 and TRBJ1-1; a possible D gene is TRBD1 (5 bases). Germline V CDR1 and CDR2: MNHEY, SVGAGI. This CDR3 is 16 amino acids long. Trimming pared 2 bases from V and 2 bases from J, leaving 15 bases between. The CDR3 sequence: CASSYGTGGGNTEAFF. The CDR3 nucleotides are TGTGCCAGCAGTTACGGGACGGGGGGTGGTAACACTGAAGCTTTCTTT.